This T cell receptor (beta chain) was sequenced in a study of blood T cell repertoires in COVID-19. This clone was found a few times. Those who participated ranged in age from roughly 18 to 90 years and resided in about two dozen US areas. Cohort placement rested on clinical history that participants reported themselves. Data came from immunoSEQ multiplex PCR; TCRdb stores just in-frame clones and leaves some out. The repertoire holds around 130,000 clones, with about 86% as singletons. The length of the CDR3 is 14 residues. In germline, CDR1 is KGHSH, CDR2 LQKENI. V was cut by 3 bases and J by 4 bases, with 9 bases left in between.

The source is a man aged 35-49 years with acute COVID-19. This sequence joins TRBV18 and TRBJ2-2; D call uncertain. Sequencing input: PBMCs or T cells enriched from blood (not recorded which). The CDR3 DNA follows: TGTGCCAGCTCACCCGTTTTTTCCACCGGGGAGCTGTTTTTT. Translating gives CASSPVFSTGELFF. The full variable domain, its missing parts supplied by reference TRBV18 and TRBJ2-2, is NAGVMQNPRHLVRRRGQEARLRCSPMKGHSHVYWYRQLPEEGLKFMVYLQKENIIDESGMPKERFSAEFPKEGPSILRIQQVVRGDSAAYFCASSPVFSTGELFFGEGSRLTVL.